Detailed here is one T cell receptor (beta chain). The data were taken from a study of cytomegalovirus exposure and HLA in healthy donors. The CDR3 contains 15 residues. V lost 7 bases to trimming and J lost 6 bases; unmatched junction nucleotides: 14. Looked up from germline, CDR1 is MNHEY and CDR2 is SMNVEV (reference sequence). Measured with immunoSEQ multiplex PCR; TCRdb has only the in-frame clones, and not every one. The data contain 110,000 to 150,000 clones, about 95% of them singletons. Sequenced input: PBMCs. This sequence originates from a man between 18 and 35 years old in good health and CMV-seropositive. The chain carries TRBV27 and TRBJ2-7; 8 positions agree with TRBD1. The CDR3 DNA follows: TGTGCCAGCAACGGGGCAGGGGGCTTAGTAGGCGAGCAGTACTTC. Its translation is CASNGAGGLVGEQYF.